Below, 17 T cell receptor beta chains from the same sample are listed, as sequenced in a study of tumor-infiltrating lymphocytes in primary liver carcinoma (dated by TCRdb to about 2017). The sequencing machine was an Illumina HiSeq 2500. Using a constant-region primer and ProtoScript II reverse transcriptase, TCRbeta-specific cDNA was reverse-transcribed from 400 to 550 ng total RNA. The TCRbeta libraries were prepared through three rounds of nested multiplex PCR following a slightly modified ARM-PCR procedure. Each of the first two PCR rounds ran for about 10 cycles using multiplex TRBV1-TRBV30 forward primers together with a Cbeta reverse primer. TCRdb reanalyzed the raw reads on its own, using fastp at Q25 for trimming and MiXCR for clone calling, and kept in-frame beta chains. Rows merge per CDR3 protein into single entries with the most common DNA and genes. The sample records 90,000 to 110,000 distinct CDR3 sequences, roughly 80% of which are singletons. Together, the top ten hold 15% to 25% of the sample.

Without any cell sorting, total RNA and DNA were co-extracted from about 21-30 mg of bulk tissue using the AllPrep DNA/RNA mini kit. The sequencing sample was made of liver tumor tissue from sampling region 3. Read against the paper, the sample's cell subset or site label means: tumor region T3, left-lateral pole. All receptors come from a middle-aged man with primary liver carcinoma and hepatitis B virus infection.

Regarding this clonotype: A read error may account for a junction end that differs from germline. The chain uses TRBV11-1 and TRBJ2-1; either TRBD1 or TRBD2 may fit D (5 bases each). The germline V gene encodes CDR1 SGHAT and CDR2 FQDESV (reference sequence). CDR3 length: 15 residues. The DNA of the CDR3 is TGTGCCAGCAGTCTCCAGGGACCGCTGGACAATGAGCAGTTCTTT. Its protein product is CASSLQGPLDNEQFF. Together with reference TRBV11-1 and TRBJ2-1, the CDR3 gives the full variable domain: EAEVAQSPRYKITEKSQAVAFWCDPISGHATLYWYRQILGQGPELLVQFQDESVVDDSQLPKDRFSAERLKGVDSTLKIQPAELGDSAMYLCASSLQGPLDNEQFFGPGTRLTVL.

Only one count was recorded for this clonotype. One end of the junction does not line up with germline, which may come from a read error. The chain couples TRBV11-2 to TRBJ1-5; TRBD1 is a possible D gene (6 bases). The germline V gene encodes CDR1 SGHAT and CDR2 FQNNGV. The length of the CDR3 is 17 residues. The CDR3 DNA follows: TGTGCCAGCAGCTTAGTAGGGGTAACAGGGAATAATCAGCCTCAGCATTTT. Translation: CASSLVGVTGNNQPQHF. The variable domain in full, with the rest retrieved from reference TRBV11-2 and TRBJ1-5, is EAGVAQSPRYKIIEKRQSVAFWCNPISGHATLYWYQQILGQGPKLLIQFQNNGVVDDSQLPKDRFSAERLKGVDSTLKIQPAKLEDSAVYLCASSLVGVTGNNQPQHFGDGTRLSIL.

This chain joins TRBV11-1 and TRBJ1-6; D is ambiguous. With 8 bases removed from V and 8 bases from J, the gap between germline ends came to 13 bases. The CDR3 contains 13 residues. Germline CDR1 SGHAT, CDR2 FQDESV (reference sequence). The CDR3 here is CASGRKLDSPLHF. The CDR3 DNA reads TGTGCCAGCGGCCGGAAACTGGATTCACCCCTCCACTTT.

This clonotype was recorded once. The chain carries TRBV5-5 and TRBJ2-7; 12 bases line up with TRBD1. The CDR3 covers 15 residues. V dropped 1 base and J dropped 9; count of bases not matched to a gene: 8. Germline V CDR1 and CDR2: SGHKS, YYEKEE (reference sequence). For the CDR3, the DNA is TGTGCCAGCAGCTTGTCCGGGACAGGGGGCAAAGGGCAGTACTTC. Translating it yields CASSLSGTGGKGQYF. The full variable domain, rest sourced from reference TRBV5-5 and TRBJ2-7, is DAGVTQSPTHLIKTRGQQVTLRCSPISGHKSVSWYQQVLGQGPQFIFQYYEKEERGRGNFPDRFSARQFPNYSSELNVNALLLGDSALYLCASSLSGTGGKGQYFGPGTRLTVT.

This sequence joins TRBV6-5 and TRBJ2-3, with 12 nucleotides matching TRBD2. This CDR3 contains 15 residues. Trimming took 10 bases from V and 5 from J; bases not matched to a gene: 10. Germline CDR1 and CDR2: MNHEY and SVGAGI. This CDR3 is CATKPGLAGIDTQYF. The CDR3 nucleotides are TGTGCCACCAAGCCAGGACTAGCGGGAATAGATACGCAGTATTTT.

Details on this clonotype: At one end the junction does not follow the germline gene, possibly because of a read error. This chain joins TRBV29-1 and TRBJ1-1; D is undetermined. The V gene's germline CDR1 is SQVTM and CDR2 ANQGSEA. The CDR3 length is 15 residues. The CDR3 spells CSVGGEWGMNTEAFF. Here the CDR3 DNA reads TGCAGTGTTGGTGGAGAATGGGGTATGAATACTGAAGCTTTCTTT.

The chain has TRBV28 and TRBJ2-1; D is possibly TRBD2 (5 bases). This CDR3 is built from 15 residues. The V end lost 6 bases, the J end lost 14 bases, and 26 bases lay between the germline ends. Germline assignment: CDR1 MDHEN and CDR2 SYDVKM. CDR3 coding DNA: TGTGCCAGCAGAACGGACTTAACATCGGGTAATGAAAAGTTCTTC. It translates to CASRTDLTSGNEKFF. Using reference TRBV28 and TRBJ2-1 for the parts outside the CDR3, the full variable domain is DVKVTQSSRYLVKRTGEKVFLECVQDMDHENMFWYRQDPGLGLRLIYFSYDVKMKEKGDIPEGYSVSREKKERFSLILESASTNQTSMYLCASRTDLTSGNEKFFGPGTRLTVL.

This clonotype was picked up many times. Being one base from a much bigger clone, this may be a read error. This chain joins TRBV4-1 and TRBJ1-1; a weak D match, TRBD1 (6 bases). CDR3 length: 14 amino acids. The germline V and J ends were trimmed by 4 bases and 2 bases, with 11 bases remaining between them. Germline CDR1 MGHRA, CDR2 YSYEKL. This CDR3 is CASSRGAANTEAFF. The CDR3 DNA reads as TGCGCCAGCAGCCGGGGGGCGGCTAACACTGAAGCTTTCTTT.

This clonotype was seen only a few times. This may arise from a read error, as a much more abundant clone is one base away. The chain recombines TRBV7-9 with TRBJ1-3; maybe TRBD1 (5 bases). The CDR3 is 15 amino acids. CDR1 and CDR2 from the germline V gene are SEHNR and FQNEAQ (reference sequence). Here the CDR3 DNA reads TGTGCCAGCAGCCGGGACTCGAGCTCTGGAAGCACCATATATTTT. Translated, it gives CASSRDSSSGSTIYF.

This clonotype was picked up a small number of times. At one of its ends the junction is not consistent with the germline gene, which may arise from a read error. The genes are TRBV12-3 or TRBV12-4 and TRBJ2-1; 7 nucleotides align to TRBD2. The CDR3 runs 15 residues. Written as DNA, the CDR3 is TGTGCCAGTATCCTCAGCGGGGAGGGCTACAATAAGCAGTTCTTC. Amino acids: CASILSGEGYNKQFF.

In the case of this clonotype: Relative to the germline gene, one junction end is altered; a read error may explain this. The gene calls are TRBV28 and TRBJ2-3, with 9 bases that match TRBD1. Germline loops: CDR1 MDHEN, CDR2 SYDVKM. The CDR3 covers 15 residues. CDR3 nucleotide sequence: TGTGCCAACAGTCCACAGGGGGCACGCACAGATACGCAGTATTTT. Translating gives CANSPQGARTDTQYF.

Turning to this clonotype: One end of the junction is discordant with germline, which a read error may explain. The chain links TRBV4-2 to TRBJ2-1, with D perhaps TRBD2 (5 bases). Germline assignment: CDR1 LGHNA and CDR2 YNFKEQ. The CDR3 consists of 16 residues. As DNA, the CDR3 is TGTGCCAGCAGTCAAGGACGGGGAAGCTCCTACAATGAGCAGTTCTTC. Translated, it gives CASSQGRGSSYNEQFF.

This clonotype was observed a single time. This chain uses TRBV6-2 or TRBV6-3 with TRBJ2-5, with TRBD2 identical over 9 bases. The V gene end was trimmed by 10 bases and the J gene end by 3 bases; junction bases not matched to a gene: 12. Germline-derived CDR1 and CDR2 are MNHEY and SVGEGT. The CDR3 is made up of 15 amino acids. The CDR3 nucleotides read TGTGCCAACACTGGACTAGCGAGAGAGGAAGAGACCCAGTACTTC. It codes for CANTGLAREEETQYF.

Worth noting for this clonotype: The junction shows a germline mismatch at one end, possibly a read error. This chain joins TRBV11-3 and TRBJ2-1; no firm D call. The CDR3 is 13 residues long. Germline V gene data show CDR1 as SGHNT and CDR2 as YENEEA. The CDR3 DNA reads TGTGCCAGCGGCTTCTCGCCTTCGCTTGAGCAATTCTTC. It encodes CASGFSPSLEQFF.

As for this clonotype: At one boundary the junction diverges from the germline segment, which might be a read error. The CDR3 here is CVSSLDTGLGTDMQYF. CDR3 nucleotide sequence: TGTGTCAGCAGCTTAGATACGGGGTTGGGCACAGATATGCAGTATTTT. This chain links TRBV11-2 with TRBJ2-3; maybe TRBD2 (5 bases). Germline V gene lookup returns CDR1 SGHAT and CDR2 FQNNGV. The CDR3 runs 16 residues.

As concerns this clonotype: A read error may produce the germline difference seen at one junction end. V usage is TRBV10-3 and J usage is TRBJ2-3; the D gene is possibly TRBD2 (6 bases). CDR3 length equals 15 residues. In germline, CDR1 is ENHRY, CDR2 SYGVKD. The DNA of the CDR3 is TGTGTCATCAGTGACCGGGACGGGAGCATAGATACGCAGTATTTT. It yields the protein CVISDRDGSIDTQYF.

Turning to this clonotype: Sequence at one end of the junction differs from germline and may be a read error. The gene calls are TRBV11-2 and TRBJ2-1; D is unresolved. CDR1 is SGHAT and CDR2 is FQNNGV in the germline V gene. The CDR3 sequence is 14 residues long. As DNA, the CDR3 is TGTGCCAGCAGCCTGTCGTGGTTCGACAATGTGCAGTTCTTC. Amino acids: CASSLSWFDNVQFF.